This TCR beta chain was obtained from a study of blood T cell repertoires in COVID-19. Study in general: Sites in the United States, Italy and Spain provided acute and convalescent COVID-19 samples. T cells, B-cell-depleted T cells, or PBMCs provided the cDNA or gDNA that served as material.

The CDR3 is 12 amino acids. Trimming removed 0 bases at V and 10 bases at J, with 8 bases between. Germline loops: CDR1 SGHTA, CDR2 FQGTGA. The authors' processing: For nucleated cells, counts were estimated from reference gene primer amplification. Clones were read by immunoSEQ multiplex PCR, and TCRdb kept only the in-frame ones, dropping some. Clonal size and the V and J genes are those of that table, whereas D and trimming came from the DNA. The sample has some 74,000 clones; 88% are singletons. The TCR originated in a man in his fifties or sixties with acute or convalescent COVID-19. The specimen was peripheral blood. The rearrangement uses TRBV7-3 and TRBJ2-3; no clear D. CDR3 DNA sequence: TGTGCCAGCAGCTTAACTGGGCAGTCGCAGTATTTT. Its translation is CASSLTGQSQYF.